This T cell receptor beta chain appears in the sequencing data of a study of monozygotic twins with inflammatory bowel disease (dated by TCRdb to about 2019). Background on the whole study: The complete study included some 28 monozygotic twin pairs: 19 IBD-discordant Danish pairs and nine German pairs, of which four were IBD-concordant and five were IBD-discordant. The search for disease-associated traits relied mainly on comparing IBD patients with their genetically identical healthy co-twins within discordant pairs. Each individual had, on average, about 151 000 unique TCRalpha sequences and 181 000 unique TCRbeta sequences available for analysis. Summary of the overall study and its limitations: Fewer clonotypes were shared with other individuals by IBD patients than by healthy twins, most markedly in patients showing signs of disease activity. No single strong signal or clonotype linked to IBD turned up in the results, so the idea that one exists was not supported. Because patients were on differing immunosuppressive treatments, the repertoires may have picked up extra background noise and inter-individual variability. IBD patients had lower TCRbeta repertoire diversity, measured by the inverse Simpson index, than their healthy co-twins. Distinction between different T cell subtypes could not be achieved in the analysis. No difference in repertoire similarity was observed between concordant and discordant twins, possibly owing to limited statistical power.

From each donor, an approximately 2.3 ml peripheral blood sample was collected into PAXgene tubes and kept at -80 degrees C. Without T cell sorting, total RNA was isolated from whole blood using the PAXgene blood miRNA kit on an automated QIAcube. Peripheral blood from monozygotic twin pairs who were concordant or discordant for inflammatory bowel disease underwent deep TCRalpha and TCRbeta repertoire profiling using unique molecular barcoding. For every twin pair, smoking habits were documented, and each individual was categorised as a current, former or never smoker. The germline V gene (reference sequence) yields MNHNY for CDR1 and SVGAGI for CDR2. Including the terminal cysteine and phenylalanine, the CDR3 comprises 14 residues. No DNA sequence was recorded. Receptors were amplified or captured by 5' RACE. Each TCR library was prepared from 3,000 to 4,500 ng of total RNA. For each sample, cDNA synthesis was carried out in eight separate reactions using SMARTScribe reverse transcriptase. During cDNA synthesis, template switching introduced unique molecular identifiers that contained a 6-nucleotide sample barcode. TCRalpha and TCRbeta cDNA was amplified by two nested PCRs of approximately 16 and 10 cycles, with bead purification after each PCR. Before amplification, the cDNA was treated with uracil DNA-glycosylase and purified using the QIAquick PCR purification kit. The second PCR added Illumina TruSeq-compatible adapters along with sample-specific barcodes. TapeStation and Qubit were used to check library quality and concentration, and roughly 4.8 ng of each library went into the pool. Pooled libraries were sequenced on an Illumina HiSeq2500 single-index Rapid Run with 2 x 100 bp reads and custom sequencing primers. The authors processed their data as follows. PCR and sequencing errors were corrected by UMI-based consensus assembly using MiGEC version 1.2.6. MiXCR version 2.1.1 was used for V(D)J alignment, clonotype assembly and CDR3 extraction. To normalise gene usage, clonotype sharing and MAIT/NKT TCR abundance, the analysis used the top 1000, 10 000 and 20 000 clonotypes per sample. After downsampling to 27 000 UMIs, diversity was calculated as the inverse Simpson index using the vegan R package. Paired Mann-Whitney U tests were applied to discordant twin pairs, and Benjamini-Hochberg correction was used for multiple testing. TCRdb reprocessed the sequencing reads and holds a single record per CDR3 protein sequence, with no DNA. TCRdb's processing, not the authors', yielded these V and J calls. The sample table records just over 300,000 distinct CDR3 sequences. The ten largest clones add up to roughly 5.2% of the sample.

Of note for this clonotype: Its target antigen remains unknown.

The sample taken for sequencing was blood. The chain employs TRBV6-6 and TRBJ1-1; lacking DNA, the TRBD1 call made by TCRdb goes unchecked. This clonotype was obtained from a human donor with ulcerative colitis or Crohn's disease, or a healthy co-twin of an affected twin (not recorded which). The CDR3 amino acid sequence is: CASSRGGGDTEAFF.